The next 20 T cell receptor beta chains were all read from a single sample in a study of T cells in women clearing cervical HPV infection. The assay was immunoSEQ multiplex PCR, and TCRdb's table has in-frame clones only and misses some. The sample holds tens of thousands of clones. The specimen was blood buffy coat. Receptors were obtained from a woman between 18 and 69 years old with a cervical HPV16 infection that either progressed to CIN3+ or cleared (not recorded which).

Notes on this clone: Coverage ceases 3 residues before the CDR3 finishes, and the germline J gene fills in the end. This rearrangement joins TRBV5-1 to TRBJ2-7; 9 bases align to TRBD1. The CDR3 consists of 15 residues. After removal of 2 bases from V and 5 bases from J, the junction contained 8 bases not matched to a gene. The germline gives CDR1 SGHRS, CDR2 YFSETQ. The CDR3 protein is CASSLGTGPQHEQYF. The CDR3 DNA, read in part, is TGCGCCAGCAGCTTAGGGACAGGGCCTCAGCACGAG.

About this clone itself: The same CDR3 arises from other DNA sequences in this sample as well. The part of the CDR3 DNA that was read is TGTGCCAGCACCCCAACCCCAGGAGACTATGGC. It codes for CASTPTPGDYG. In full, the CDR3 reads CASTPTPGDYGYTF. The chain is built from TRBV11-2 and TRBJ1-2; no reliable D call. Sequencing ends 3 residues short of the CDR3 end; the germline J gene provides the rest. The CDR3 loop spans 14 amino acids. Germline V gene lookup returns CDR1 SGHAT and CDR2 FQNNGV. V lost 7 bases, J lost 3 bases, and 15 bases lay in between.

With respect to this clone: The read terminates 3 residues before the CDR3 end, so the remaining end is supplied by the germline J gene. V usage is TRBV11-1 and J usage is TRBJ2-7; TRBD1 matches at 7 bases. Unmatched junction bases numbered 8, after V lost 5 bases and J lost 1 base. This CDR3 is 15 amino acids long. Germline assignment: CDR1 SGHAT and CDR2 FQDESV (reference sequence). The CDR3 bases that were read are TGTGCCAGCAGCGTAAATACCAGGGGGTCCTACGAG. This codes for CASSVNTRGSYE. From start to end, the CDR3 is CASSVNTRGSYEQYF.

Here the CDR3 reads CASSLADFGGNEQFF. Partial CDR3 DNA: TGTGCCAGCAGCTTAGCGGACTTTGGGGGGAATGAG. This chain connects TRBV7-2 to TRBJ2-1, with a possible D match to TRBD2 (6 bases). The CDR3 extends 3 residues past the end of the read, so its final part is completed from the germline J gene. CDR3 length: 15 amino acids. CDR1 is SGHTA, CDR2 FQGNSA, per germline. The V gene lost 0 bases and the J gene lost 7 bases, with 13 bases spanning the gap.

The chain's CDR3 is CASSKDSYNEQFF. The covered CDR3 bases are TGTGCCAGCAGCAAGGACAGTTACAATGAG. The V call is TRBV6-2 or TRBV6-3, the J call TRBJ2-1; possibly TRBD1 for D (6 bases). The read gets to within 3 residues of the CDR3 end, and the germline J gene fills in the rest. The CDR3 runs to 13 residues. In germline, CDR1 is MNHEY, CDR2 SVGEGT. Trimming removed 6 bases from V and 4 bases from J, with 10 bases in between.

To note about this clone: Read coverage stops 3 residues before the CDR3 terminus; the germline J gene supplies the remainder. The V and J genes are TRBV6-1 and TRBJ2-4; 8 bases are a match to TRBD2. The CDR3 runs 15 residues. Germline CDR1 is MNHNS and CDR2 is SASEGT. Incomplete CDR3 DNA: TGTGCCAGCAGTGAAGGCGGGGGGCGCGGCTATGGT. Translated: CASSEGGGRGYG. The whole CDR3 protein is CASSEGGGRGYGQYF.

In the case of this clone: The CDR3 is cut off 3 residues early in the read; its end comes from the germline J gene. The chain uses TRBV18 and TRBJ1-1, with 8 bases fitting TRBD1. CDR1 is KGHSH, CDR2 LQKENI, per germline. V dropped 5 bases and J dropped 7; count of bases not matched to a gene: 9. This CDR3 spans 14 amino acids. The chain's CDR3 is CASSRGQEINEAFF. The sequenced part of the CDR3 DNA is TGTGCCAGCTCAAGGGGACAGGAGATTAATGAA.

As concerns this clone: The read terminates 3 residues ahead of where the CDR3 ends, so the germline J gene completes it. This sequence joins TRBV20-1 and TRBJ2-7; 9 bases agree with TRBD1. The V gene's germline CDR1 is DFQATT and CDR2 SNEGSKA (reference sequence). There are 15 residues in the CDR3. V lost 0 bases and J lost 6; bases outside the gene matches: 9. CDR3 sequence reads: CSARDPAGTGSEQYF. Partial CDR3 DNA: TGCAGTGCTAGAGACCCCGCCGGGACAGGGAGCGAG.

A note on this clone: The read ends 3 residues shy of where the CDR3 ends; the end is completed using the germline J gene. The rearrangement links TRBV7-2 to TRBJ1-1; D gene unclear. Germline lookup yields CDR1 SGHTA and CDR2 FQGNSA. CDR3 size: 14 residues. Trimming left V 2 bases short and J 0 bases short, with 7 bases between. CDR3 amino acids: CASSLPRLNTEAFF. The CDR3 bases that were read are TGTGCCAGCAGCTTACCCAGGCTGAACACTGAA.

On this clone: Coverage ceases 3 residues before the CDR3 finishes, and the germline J gene fills in the end. The V and J genes are TRBV7-8 and TRBJ1-4; D ambiguous. CDR1 is SGHVS, CDR2 FQNEAQ, per germline. This CDR3 contains 16 residues. CDR3 loop: CASSLATRVDNSPLFF. The sequenced part of the CDR3 DNA is TGTGCCAGCAGCTTAGCGACCCGGGTAGATAATTCACCA.

As regards this clone: The read stops 3 residues short of the end of the CDR3; the missing end is completed from the germline J gene. The chain uses TRBV11-3 and TRBJ2-1; maybe TRBD2 (6 bases). The CDR3 extends over 14 amino acids. V was shortened by 0 bases and J by 7 bases, with 10 bases between the two germline ends. Germline V gene sequence: CDR1 SGHNT, CDR2 YENEEA. CDR3: CASSLDPEGNEQFF. The part of the CDR3 DNA that was read is TGTGCCAGCAGCTTAGACCCGGAGGGGAATGAG. Together with reference TRBV11-3 and TRBJ2-1, the CDR3 gives the full variable domain: EAGVVQSPRYKIIEKKQPVAFWCNPISGHNTLYWYLQNLGQGPELLIRYENEEAVDDSQLPKDRFSAERLKGVDSTLKIQPAELGDSAVYLCASSLDPEGNEQFFGPGTRLTVL.

With respect to this clone: The CDR3 end falls 3 residues outside the read, so it is completed with the germline J gene. The chain employs TRBV2 and TRBJ2-5; D is uncertain. Looked up from germline, CDR1 is SNHLY and CDR2 is FYNNEI. V was clipped by 2 bases and J by 1 base, with 8 bases between them. This CDR3 has 14 residues. The CDR3 bases that were read are TGTGCCAGCAGTGAAACCAGGAGCCAAGAGACC. Translated, it gives CASSETRSQET. The entire CDR3 reads CASSETRSQETQYF.

A note on this clone: The read gets to within 3 residues of the CDR3 end, and the germline J gene fills in the rest. This sequence joins TRBV9 and TRBJ1-5; a weak D match, TRBD1 (5 bases). In germline, CDR1 is SGDLS, CDR2 YYNGEE. The V gene lost 3 bases and the J gene lost 3 bases, with 7 bases spanning the gap. This CDR3 spans 13 amino acids. The CDR3 DNA, read in part, is TGTGCCAGCAGCGACAGGAACAATCAGCCC. This gives the protein CASSDRNNQP. The whole CDR3 protein is CASSDRNNQPQHF.

In the case of this clone: The CDR3 goes on 3 residues after the read ends, and that part is filled in from the germline J gene. The chain uses TRBV9 and TRBJ2-1; possibly TRBD2 for D (6 bases). V was trimmed by 3 bases and J by 0 bases, leaving 19 bases between them. Looked up from germline, CDR1 is SGDLS and CDR2 is YYNGEE. The CDR3 runs to 18 residues. CDR3 DNA, as far as it was read: TGTGCCAGCAGCGGGAACCCGGCGGGGTCTAGCTCCTACAATGAG. As protein: CASSGNPAGSSSYNE. The complete CDR3 protein is CASSGNPAGSSSYNEQFF.

About this clone: The read ends 3 residues early relative to the CDR3; the germline J gene fills the gap. This chain joins TRBV2 and TRBJ2-4, with D perhaps matching TRBD1 (6 bases). There are 17 residues in the CDR3. The V gene's germline CDR1 is SNHLY and CDR2 FYNNEI. CDR3 DNA, as far as it was read: TGTGCCAGCAGTGGGGGGACACCCACCCTCCGTAACTATGGT. Encoded protein: CASSGGTPTLRNYG. The whole CDR3 sequence reads CASSGGTPTLRNYGQYF.

A note on this clone: Its ends do not fully match the called genes, so a read error is possible. Read data end 3 residues before the CDR3 end; the end is taken from the germline J gene. The chain combines TRBV6-1 with TRBJ2-5; 7 positions match TRBD2. Germline V lookup: CDR1 MNHNS, CDR2 SASEGT. This CDR3 has 15 residues. CDR3 protein: CASSEYQGGQGTQYF. The CDR3 bases that were read are TGTGCCAGCAGTGAATACCAGGGAGGGCAAGGGACC.

About this clone: From the germline J gene comes the end of the CDR3, since the read stops 3 residues before it. The V and J genes are TRBV12-3 or TRBV12-4 and TRBJ2-7; 9 bases match TRBD2. The CDR3 runs 15 residues. Trimming took 6 bases from V and 3 from J; bases not matched to a gene: 9. The CDR3 loop reads CASRDSGGGFYEQYF. The part of the CDR3 DNA that was read is TGTGCCAGCAGAGATAGCGGGGGAGGGTTCTACGAG.

About this clone: The CDR3 end is not reached by the read, which stops 3 residues before it; the germline J gene fills it in. This rearrangement joins TRBV30 to TRBJ2-4; D not resolved. The CDR3 is made up of 13 amino acids. CDR1 GTSNPN and CDR2 SVGIG come from the germline V gene (reference sequence). CDR3 amino acids: CAWSVTLTMGQYF. CDR3 DNA, as far as it was read: TGTGCCTGGAGTGTAACCTTAACTATGGGT.

The CDR3 sequence: CSVLGGRGTTEAFF. The covered CDR3 bases are TGCAGCGTTTTAGGGGGCCGGGGCACGACTGAA. The chain has TRBV29-1 and TRBJ1-1; 7 nucleotides line up with TRBD1. The CDR3 end falls 3 residues outside the read, so it is completed with the germline J gene. The CDR3 covers 14 residues. V dropped 5 bases and J dropped 5; count of bases not matched to a gene: 11. Germline V gene lookup returns CDR1 SQVTM and CDR2 ANQGSEA.

On this clone itself: The CDR3 end lies 3 residues beyond the end of the read and is filled in from the germline J gene. The chain recombines TRBV7-2 with TRBJ1-2; tentatively, D is TRBD1 (5 bases). The V gene's germline CDR1 is SGHTA and CDR2 FQGNSA. There are 16 residues in the CDR3. The CDR3: CASSLAWSGIAEDYTF. The CDR3 bases that were read are TGTGCCAGCAGCTTAGCTTGGTCAGGGATTGCGGAAGAC.